The 25 T cell receptor beta chains reported below all come from one sample, sequenced in a study of metastatic and nonmetastatic thyroid tumors. TCRdb used MiXCR to call clones anew from the PCR reads. The sample contains 20,000 to 30,000 clones, 10% to 15% of which appear only once. Prior to thyroid surgery, none of the patients had received any treatment. The specimen sequenced was blood. The receptors were sampled from a female donor with papillary thyroid cancer or a benign thyroid nodule (not recorded which). Some clones in this sample may be carry-over from other donors' samples.

This clone was counted ten times or more. The V and J genes are TRBV20-1 and TRBJ2-5; D is possibly TRBD1 or TRBD2 (7 bases each). The CDR3 is 20 amino acids. CDR1 DFQATT and CDR2 SNEGSKA come from the germline V gene (reference sequence). V lost 6 bases to trimming and J lost 2 bases, with 34 bases between them. CDR3 amino acids: CSATRRGGGDYGLVQETQYF. CDR3 in DNA: TGCAGTGCCACAAGACGGGGAGGGGGCGACTATGGGCTGGTGCAAGAGACCCAGTACTTC.

By share, this clone ranks as medium-sized (0.01 to 0.1%). The genes are TRBV11-2 and TRBJ1-2; the D is unclear. The CDR3 has 12 residues. The ends were cut back, 5 bases at V and 8 bases at J, with 12 bases in the middle. Germline CDR1 is SGHAT and CDR2 is FQNNGV. In DNA form, the CDR3 reads TGTGCCAGCAGCCGCCAGGCTGGAGGCTACACCTTC. It yields the protein CASSRQAGGYTF.

In the case of this clone: The junction does not match germline at one end; this may be a read error. This chain uses TRBV6-2 or TRBV6-3 with TRBJ1-5; 11 nucleotides agree with TRBD1. The CDR3 is 16 amino acids. Germline CDR1 is MNHEY and CDR2 is SVGEGT. The CDR3 DNA sequence: TGCGCCAGCAGGAATTACGGGACAGGGGGATATCATCCCCAGCATTTT. It yields the protein CASRNYGTGGYHPQHF.

This clone was counted many times. The V and J genes are TRBV2 and TRBJ2-3; no reliable D call. This CDR3 comprises 12 residues. Germline CDR1 is SNHLY and CDR2 is FYNNEI. V gave up 8 bases and J gave up 0 bases, with 6 bases separating them. The CDR3 coding sequence is TGTGCCAGCGGATATAGCACAGATACGCAGTATTTT. Amino acids: CASGYSTDTQYF. The entire variable domain, with the rest obtained from reference TRBV2 and TRBJ2-3, is as follows: EPEVTQTPSHQVTQMGQEVILRCVPISNHLYFYWYRQILGQKVEFLVSFYNNEISEKSEIFDDQFSVERPDGSNFTLKIRSTKLEDSAMYFCASGYSTDTQYFGPGTRLTVL.

Of note for this clone: Sequence at one end of the junction differs from germline and may be a read error. The V gene is TRBV3-1, the J gene TRBJ1-3; D unclear. The CDR3 loop spans 15 amino acids. Per the germline V gene, CDR1 is LGHDT and CDR2 is YNNKEL (reference sequence). The CDR3 coding sequence is TGTGTCAGCAGCGCATTTTCCGGGTCGGGAAACACCATATATTTT. Translating gives CVSSAFSGSGNTIYF. Full variable domain (remainder filled in from reference TRBV3-1 and TRBJ1-3): DTAVSQTPKYLVTQMGNDKSIKCEQNLGHDTMYWYKQDSKKFLKIMFSYNNKELIINETVPNRFSPKSPDKAHLNLHINSLELGDSAVYFCVSSAFSGSGNTIYFGEGSWLTVV.

This clone was counted ten times or more. The genes are TRBV7-6 and TRBJ2-3; D is perhaps TRBD1 or TRBD2 (5 bases each). There are 15 residues in the CDR3. The germline gives CDR1 SGHVS, CDR2 FNYEAQ. Deletions cut 5 bases from V and 5 bases from J, with 17 bases between. DNA for the CDR3: TGTGCCAGCAGCCCGGGGACGGGTCAGGGAGATACGCAGTATTTT. Amino acid sequence: CASSPGTGQGDTQYF.

The J gene is TRBJ2-7, the V gene TRBV6-1, with D perhaps TRBD2 (5 bases). The CDR3 is made up of 14 amino acids. The germline V and J ends were trimmed by 7 bases and 3 bases, with 16 bases remaining between them. CDR1 MNHNS and CDR2 SASEGT come from the germline V gene. The CDR3 DNA reads as TGTGCCAGCACTGATGGGCTAGGGAGCTACGAGCAGTACTTC. Amino acid sequence: CASTDGLGSYEQYF.

This clone was seen many times. The rearrangement uses TRBV9 and TRBJ2-1; no definite D call. This CDR3 is 13 amino acids long. The V end was cut by 3 bases, the J end by 7 bases, with 11 bases between. The germline V gene has CDR1 SGDLS and CDR2 YYNGEE. As DNA, the CDR3 is TGTGCCAGCAGCGCCCTAGTCCGTAATGAGCAGTTCTTC. Amino acid sequence: CASSALVRNEQFF.

In its sample, this clone was seen many times. V gene TRBV4-2 combines with J gene TRBJ2-3, with 11 bases matching TRBD1. V lost 3 bases and J lost 4; bases outside the gene matches: 6. CDR1 and CDR2 from the germline V gene are LGHNA and YNFKEQ. The CDR3 is made up of 16 amino acids. The CDR3 region is CASSHHQGQGADTQYF. CDR3 nucleotides: TGTGCCAGCAGCCACCACCAGGGACAGGGGGCAGATACGCAGTATTTT.

This clone was seen a few times. The chain combines TRBV6-4 with TRBJ1-3; tentatively, D is TRBD1 (6 bases). Germline CDR1 reads MRHNA; CDR2 reads SNTAGT. The CDR3 has 18 amino acids. Trimming shortened V by 2 bases and J by 2 bases, and 19 bases separated the two germline ends. The CDR3 DNA sequence: TGTGCCAGCAGTGACGGGGGCTCGGACATCATTGCTGGAAACACCATATATTTT. This encodes CASSDGGSDIIAGNTIYF.

In this sample, this clone is medium-sized. The chain uses TRBV11-2 and TRBJ2-3; D is ambiguous. CDR1 is SGHAT and CDR2 is FQNNGV in the germline V gene. Trimming left V 3 bases short and J 2 bases short, with 3 bases between. This CDR3 has 12 residues. The CDR3 nucleotides are TGTGCCAGCAGCTTCATCACAGATACGCAGTATTTT. This gives the protein CASSFITDTQYF.

Many counts were recorded for this clone. The genes are TRBV12-3 or TRBV12-4 and TRBJ1-4; D unclear. Trimming removed 5 bases from V and 7 bases from J, with 14 bases in between. The length of the CDR3 is 14 residues. CDR3 sequence reads: CASSPTSRGEKLFF. The DNA of the CDR3 is TGTGCCAGCAGTCCTACATCGAGAGGTGAAAAACTGTTTTTT.

The rearrangement uses TRBV4-1 and TRBJ2-2; D remains ambiguous. The CDR3 runs 16 residues. The V end was cut by 0 bases, the J end by 3 bases, with 11 bases between. Germline-derived CDR1 and CDR2 are MGHRA and YSYEKL. This CDR3 is CASSQEPGSDTGELFF. In nucleotides, the CDR3 is TGCGCCAGCAGCCAAGAACCCGGTTCTGACACCGGGGAGCTGTTTTTT.

This clone has a count of ten or more. This chain links TRBV27 with TRBJ2-1, with 8 bases aligning to TRBD2. The CDR3 totals 16 residues. The J segment lost 3 bases and the V segment lost 0 bases, leaving 4 bases of the junction unmatched. In germline, CDR1 is MNHEY, CDR2 SMNVEV (reference sequence). This CDR3 is CASSLSSGSIYNEQFF. The CDR3 nucleotides are TGTGCCAGCAGTTTATCCAGCGGGAGCATCTACAATGAGCAGTTCTTC.

This clone rates as medium-sized. This chain links TRBV4-1 with TRBJ1-1; no reliable D call. The CDR3 is made up of 13 amino acids. The V end lost 4 bases, the J end lost 5 bases, and 11 bases lay between the germline ends. CDR1 MGHRA and CDR2 YSYEKL come from the germline V gene. DNA for the CDR3: TGCGCCAGCAGCCCAACTCGAGGAACTGAAGCTTTCTTT. It codes for CASSPTRGTEAFF.

This clone has at least ten counts. The CDR3 nucleotides read TGTGCCAGCAGTTTTACTAGCGGGAGGGAGACCCAGTACTTC. This encodes CASSFTSGRETQYF. J is TRBJ2-5 and V is TRBV12-3 or TRBV12-4; 12 bases align to TRBD2. This CDR3 contains 14 residues. V trimming: 3 bases; J trimming: 5 bases; junction bases outside the gene matches: 1.

This clone was picked up many times. The chain recombines TRBV25-1 with TRBJ2-3; 12 bases line up with TRBD2. V lost 4 bases to trimming and J lost 3 bases; unmatched junction nucleotides: 5. Germline lookup yields CDR1 MGHDK and CDR2 SYGVNS. CDR3 length: 16 residues. In nucleotides, the CDR3 is TGTGCCAGCAGTGCCGGACTAGCGGGGTCTACAGATACGCAGTATTTT. It specifies CASSAGLAGSTDTQYF. Variable domain in full (rest from reference TRBV25-1 and TRBJ2-3): EADIYQTPRYLVIGTGKKITLECSQTMGHDKMYWYQQDPGMELHLIHYSYGVNSTEKGDLSSESTVSRIRTEHFPLTLESARPSHTSQYLCASSAGLAGSTDTQYFGPGTRLTVL.

This clone came up a few times. The chain recombines TRBV19 with TRBJ1-5; no reliable D call. Germline CDR1 reads LNHDA; CDR2 reads SQIVND (reference sequence). The CDR3 has 13 amino acids. The ends were cut back, 3 bases at V and 5 bases at J, with 8 bases in the middle. CDR3 region: CASSIFLDQPQHF. The CDR3 nucleotides are TGTGCCAGTAGTATCTTTTTGGATCAGCCCCAGCATTTT.

Written as DNA, the CDR3 is TGTGCCAGTAAGGGTACAGTGTCCCCCTCGGGGAATGAAAAACTGTTTTTT. It yields the protein CASKGTVSPSGNEKLFF. The chain has TRBV19 and TRBJ1-4; the D is unclear. Germline CDR1 and CDR2: LNHDA and SQIVND (reference sequence). CDR3 size: 17 residues. Between the trimmed V and J ends, which lost 7 bases and 5 bases, there was a span of 23 bases.

This clone has ten or more counts. The chain recombines TRBV6-4 with TRBJ2-7; perhaps TRBD2 as D (6 bases). Per the germline V gene, CDR1 is MRHNA and CDR2 is SNTAGT. Trimming shortened V by 8 bases and J by 2 bases, and 25 bases separated the two germline ends. The CDR3 sequence is 17 residues long. Here the CDR3 DNA reads TGTGCCAGCGGTGTCGGGGGTGGCGCGATAAAAACCTACGAGCAGTACTTC. Amino acid sequence: CASGVGGGAIKTYEQYF.

This clone was seen many times. A much bigger clone sits one base away, suggesting this may be a read error. This chain links TRBV5-1 with TRBJ2-1, with D perhaps TRBD2 (5 bases). Germline CDR1 and CDR2: SGHRS and YFSETQ. This CDR3 region has 15 residues. The CDR3 region has the DNA TGCGCCAGCAGCTTGGAAGGGAGCTCCGACAATGAGCAGTTCTTC. This encodes CASSLEGSSDNEQFF.

This clone showed up many times. The chain carries TRBV2 and TRBJ1-5, with D perhaps matching TRBD1 (5 bases). The CDR3 sequence is 13 residues long. Trimming cost V 11 bases and J 6 bases, with 17 bases left between them. CDR1 and CDR2 (germline): SNHLY, FYNNEI. The CDR3 is CASQGMTGQPQHF. CDR3 nucleotide sequence: TGTGCCTCCCAGGGCATGACTGGTCAGCCCCAGCATTTT.

This clone was recorded many times. At one of its ends the junction is not consistent with the germline gene, which may arise from a read error. The V and J genes are TRBV11-3 and TRBJ2-3; maybe TRBD1 (6 bases). The length of the CDR3 is 15 residues. Germline CDR1 and CDR2: SGHNT and YENEEA. The CDR3 reads CASSLGSGAADAQYF. The CDR3 DNA sequence: TGTGCCAGCAGCTTAGGGTCAGGGGCTGCAGATGCGCAGTATTTT.

This clone was counted many times. The identical CDR3 is also encoded by other nucleotide sequences in the sample. This chain uses TRBV5-1 with TRBJ2-1, with D unclear. The germline gives CDR1 SGHRS, CDR2 YFSETQ. The V end was cut by 0 bases, the J end by 2 bases, with 9 bases between. The CDR3 totals 15 residues. Written as DNA, the CDR3 is TGCGCCAGCAGCTTGGGTACCTTAGCCTACAATGAGCAGTTCTTC. Its translation: CASSLGTLAYNEQFF.

This clone has at least ten counts. The J gene is TRBJ1-5, the V gene TRBV27; 7 bases fit TRBD1. Germline V CDR1 and CDR2: MNHEY, SMNVEV (reference sequence). Trimming removed 1 base from V and 6 bases from J; junction bases left unmatched: 12. The CDR3 is 17 residues long. CDR3 coding DNA: TGTGCCAGCAGTTTATTAGGGGCAGGGGGTGCGGGTCAGCCCCAGCATTTT. Its protein product is CASSLLGAGGAGQPQHF.